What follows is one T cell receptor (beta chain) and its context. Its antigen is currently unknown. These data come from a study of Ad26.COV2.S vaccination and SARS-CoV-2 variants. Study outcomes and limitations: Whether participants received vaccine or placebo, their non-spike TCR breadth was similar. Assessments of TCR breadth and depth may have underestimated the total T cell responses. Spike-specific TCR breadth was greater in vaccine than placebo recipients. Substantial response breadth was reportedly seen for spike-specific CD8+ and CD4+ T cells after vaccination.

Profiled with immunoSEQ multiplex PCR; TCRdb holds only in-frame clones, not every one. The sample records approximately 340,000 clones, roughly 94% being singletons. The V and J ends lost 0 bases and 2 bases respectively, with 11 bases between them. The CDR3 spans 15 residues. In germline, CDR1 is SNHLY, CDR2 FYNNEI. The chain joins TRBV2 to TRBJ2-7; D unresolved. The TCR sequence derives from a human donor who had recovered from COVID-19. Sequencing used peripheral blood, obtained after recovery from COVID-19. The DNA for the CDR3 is TGTGCCAGCAGTGAAGCGCGAAGGTTACCCTACGAGCAGTACTTC. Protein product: CASSEARRLPYEQYF.